The rows below give T cell receptor beta chains drawn from one sample of a study of T cells in Graves' hyperthyroidism and ophthalmopathy. One entry per CDR3 protein results from TCRdb running MiXCR on the multiplex PCR reads. Among a few hundred thousand distinct CDR3 sequences listed, more than 13% were seen once. Material: blood. These receptors all come from a woman aged 25 to 39 with Graves' hyperthyroidism. Both conserved end residues are part of each CDR3. The D gene is left open where the match is weak. Clone size is stated in some rows and not others, as once, few, many or a class when expanded.

clone_size: many
j_call: TRBJ2-1
d_call: TRBD2
v_call: TRBV30
cdr3_aa: CAWSVPRSGRARNEQFF
cdr3_nt: TGTGCCTGGAGTGTACCACGTAGCGGGAGGGCCCGGAATGAGCAGTTCTTC

clone_size: few
j_call: TRBJ2-5
d_call: -
v_call: TRBV14
cdr3_aa: CASSLPSGEETQYF
cdr3_nt: TGTGCCAGCAGCCTTCCCAGCGGTGAAGAGACCCAGTACTTC

clone_size: many
j_call: TRBJ2-3
d_call: TRBD2
v_call: TRBV6-1
cdr3_aa: CASSRLAGGLDTQYF
cdr3_nt: TGTGCCAGCAGCCGTTTAGCGGGAGGTCTAGATACGCAGTATTTT

clone_size: -
j_call: TRBJ1-2
d_call: -
v_call: TRBV7-9
cdr3_aa: CASSFPAGGYTF
cdr3_nt: TGTGCCAGCAGCTTTCCGGCGGGGGGCTACACCTTC

clone_size: many
j_call: TRBJ1-4
d_call: -
v_call: TRBV30
cdr3_aa: CAWSVSEKLFF
cdr3_nt: TGTGCCTGGAGTGTGTCTGAAAAACTGTTTTTT

clone_size: -
j_call: TRBJ2-7
d_call: TRBD1
v_call: TRBV9
cdr3_aa: CASSVGQLPHEQYF
cdr3_nt: TGTGCCAGCAGCGTGGGACAGCTCCCCCACGAGCAGTACTTC

clone_size: many
j_call: TRBJ2-7
d_call: TRBD2
v_call: TRBV3-1
cdr3_aa: CASSQVSGRYEQYF
cdr3_nt: TGTGCCAGCAGCCAGGTTAGCGGGAGGTACGAGCAGTACTTC

clone_size: few
j_call: TRBJ2-7
d_call: TRBD1
v_call: TRBV18
cdr3_aa: CASSPRDRGIYEQYF
cdr3_nt: TGTGCCAGCTCACCACGGGACAGGGGGATATACGAGCAGTACTTC

clone_size: many
j_call: TRBJ1-5
d_call: -
v_call: TRBV18
cdr3_aa: CASSPGTGGVDSNQPQHF
cdr3_nt: TGTGCCAGCTCACCAGGAACGGGGGGCGTAGATAGCAATCAGCCCCAGCATTTT

clone_size: -
j_call: TRBJ2-2
d_call: -
v_call: TRBV20-1
cdr3_aa: CSAYTSGTGELFF
cdr3_nt: TGCAGTGCTTATACTAGTGGCACCGGGGAGCTGTTTTTT

clone_size: few
j_call: TRBJ2-3
d_call: -
v_call: TRBV7-2
cdr3_aa: CASSGRAHPDTQYF
cdr3_nt: TGTGCCAGCAGCGGGCGGGCCCATCCAGATACGCAGTATTTT

clone_size: many
j_call: TRBJ2-5
d_call: -
v_call: TRBV11-2
cdr3_aa: CASSLGASGTQETQYF
cdr3_nt: TGTGCCAGCAGCTTAGGGGCCAGCGGGACACAAGAGACCCAGTACTTC

clone_size: many
j_call: TRBJ2-7
d_call: -
v_call: TRBV27
cdr3_aa: CASSQFSAYEQYF
cdr3_nt: TGTGCCAGCAGTCAATTCTCGGCCTACGAGCAGTACTTC

clone_size: -
j_call: TRBJ2-1
d_call: TRBD2
v_call: TRBV14
cdr3_aa: CASSQDGATSGMWYNEQFF
cdr3_nt: TGTGCCAGCAGCCAAGATGGGGCGACTAGCGGGATGTGGTACAATGAGCAGTTCTTC

clone_size: few
j_call: TRBJ2-7
d_call: -
v_call: TRBV20-1
cdr3_aa: CSARFTRGAYEQYF
cdr3_nt: TGCAGTGCTAGATTCACAAGGGGAGCCTACGAGCAGTACTTC

clone_size: -
j_call: TRBJ1-1
d_call: TRBD1
v_call: TRBV27
cdr3_aa: CASSLLQGAGTEAFF
cdr3_nt: TGTGCCAGCAGTTTATTACAGGGGGCTGGGACTGAAGCTTTCTTT

clone_size: -
j_call: TRBJ2-1
d_call: -
v_call: TRBV10-3
cdr3_aa: CAISESAWEQFF
cdr3_nt: TGTGCCATCAGTGAGTCGGCTTGGGAGCAGTTCTTC

clone_size: many
j_call: TRBJ1-5
d_call: -
v_call: TRBV18
cdr3_aa: CASSPPPGSGDQPQHF
cdr3_nt: TGTGCCAGCTCACCACCACCAGGCTCGGGCGATCAGCCCCAGCATTTT

clone_size: many
j_call: TRBJ1-1
d_call: TRBD1
v_call: TRBV11-2
cdr3_aa: CASSLAGGSIAFF
cdr3_nt: TGTGCCAGCAGCTTAGCAGGGGGAAGCATAGCTTTCTTT

clone_size: many
j_call: TRBJ1-4
d_call: -
v_call: TRBV6-1
cdr3_aa: CASGRFNEKLFF
cdr3_nt: TGTGCCAGCGGACGATTTAATGAAAAACTGTTTTTT

clone_size: few
j_call: TRBJ2-2
d_call: -
v_call: TRBV24-1
cdr3_aa: CATSDLAYSNTGELFF
cdr3_nt: TGTGCCACCAGTGATTTAGCATATTCGAACACCGGGGAGCTGTTTTTT

clone_size: -
j_call: TRBJ2-7
d_call: TRBD2
v_call: TRBV5-1
cdr3_aa: CASSLSASGRLSYEQYF
cdr3_nt: TGCGCCAGCAGCTTGTCGGCTAGCGGGAGGCTCTCCTACGAGCAGTACTTC

clone_size: few
j_call: TRBJ2-1
d_call: -
v_call: TRBV5-1
cdr3_aa: CASSLTLNSYNEQFF
cdr3_nt: TGCGCCAGCAGCTTGACCTTAAACTCCTACAATGAGCAGTTCTTC

clone_size: many
j_call: TRBJ1-4
d_call: -
v_call: TRBV20-1
cdr3_aa: CSARVGGGEKLFF
cdr3_nt: TGCAGTGCTAGAGTTGGGGGGGGTGAAAAACTGTTTTTT

clone_size: -
j_call: TRBJ1-4
d_call: -
v_call: TRBV6-2/TRBV6-3
cdr3_aa: CASMGYNEKLFF
cdr3_nt: TGTGCCAGCATGGGATATAATGAAAAACTGTTTTTT

clone_size: -
j_call: TRBJ2-7
d_call: -
v_call: TRBV6-1
cdr3_aa: CASSLASVSSYEQYF
cdr3_nt: TGTGCCAGCAGCCTTGCTAGCGTTTCGTCCTACGAGCAGTACTTC

clone_size: many
j_call: TRBJ1-4
d_call: -
v_call: TRBV30
cdr3_aa: CAWSSTALNEKLFF
cdr3_nt: TGTGCCTGGAGTAGTACAGCTCTTAATGAAAAACTGTTTTTT